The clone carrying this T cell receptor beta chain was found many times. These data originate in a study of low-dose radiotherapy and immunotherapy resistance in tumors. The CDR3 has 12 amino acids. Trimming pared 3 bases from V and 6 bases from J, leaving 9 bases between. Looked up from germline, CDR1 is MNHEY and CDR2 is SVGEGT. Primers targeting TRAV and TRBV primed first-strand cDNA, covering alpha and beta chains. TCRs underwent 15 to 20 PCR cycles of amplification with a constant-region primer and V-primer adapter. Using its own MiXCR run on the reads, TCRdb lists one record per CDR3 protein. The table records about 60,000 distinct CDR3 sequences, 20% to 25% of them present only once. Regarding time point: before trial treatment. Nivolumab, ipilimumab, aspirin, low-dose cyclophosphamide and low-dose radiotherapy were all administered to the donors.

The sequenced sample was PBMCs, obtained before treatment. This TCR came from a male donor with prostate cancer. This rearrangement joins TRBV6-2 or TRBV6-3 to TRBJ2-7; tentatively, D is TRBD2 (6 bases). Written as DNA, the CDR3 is TGTGCCAGCAGTTATTTGGGGGGCGAGCAGTACTTC. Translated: CASSYLGGEQYF.